These 14 T cell receptor beta chains came from one sample sequenced in a study of graft-versus-host responses after intestinal transplantation. Generated by immunoSEQ multiplex PCR, the TCRdb table keeps only in-frame clones and is missing some. The top ten clones hold roughly 1.5% of a sample with about 2,500 clones, about 94% of them seen once. The input for sequencing was PBMCs, taken around 20 days after intestinal transplant. The receptors shown here come from a human patient who received an intestinal transplant, so some T cells may come from the graft donor.

The V gene is TRBV27, the J gene TRBJ1-1; D is unclear. Germline assignment: CDR1 MNHEY and CDR2 SMNVEV (reference sequence). The V end was cut by 2 bases, the J end by 2 bases, with 15 bases between. This CDR3 spans 16 amino acids. CDR3 loop: CASSLEFLNSNTEAFF. The CDR3 region has the DNA TGTGCCAGCAGTTTAGAGTTTTTGAACTCAAACACTGAAGCTTTCTTT.

The V and J genes are TRBV6-4 and TRBJ2-2, with 10 bases matching TRBD1. The J segment lost 3 bases and the V segment lost 6 bases, leaving 4 bases of the junction unmatched. Germline lookup yields CDR1 MRHNA and CDR2 SNTAGT. This CDR3 is built from 15 residues. CDR3 sequence (DNA): TGTGCCAGCAGCTCCGGGACAGGGGACACCGGGGAGCTGTTTTTT. Protein product: CASSSGTGDTGELFF.

The chain is built from TRBV27 and TRBJ1-2, with TRBD1 identical over 8 bases. There are 14 residues in the CDR3. CDR1 is MNHEY and CDR2 is SMNVEV in the germline V gene (reference sequence). The V gene end was trimmed by 3 bases and the J gene end by 3 bases; junction bases not matched to a gene: 3. CDR3 in amino acids: CASSLKTGDYGYTF. The CDR3 nucleotides read TGTGCCAGCAGTTTGAAGACAGGGGACTATGGCTACACCTTC.

J is TRBJ2-2 and V is TRBV6-4, with D unresolved. Trimming pared 5 bases from V and 2 bases from J, leaving 6 bases between. This CDR3 is 13 amino acids long. Germline V gives CDR1 MRHNA, CDR2 SNTAGT. CDR3 sequence reads: CASSSTNTGELFF. As DNA, the CDR3 is TGTGCCAGCAGTTCCACAAACACCGGGGAGCTGTTTTTT.

The chain links TRBV27 to TRBJ2-5; maybe TRBD2 (6 bases). CDR3 length: 16 residues. Per the germline V gene, CDR1 is MNHEY and CDR2 is SMNVEV (reference sequence). The ends were cut back, 5 bases at V and 4 bases at J, with 20 bases in the middle. CDR3 coding DNA: TGTGCCAGCAGTCTCGGGGGAATCATTTACGGAGAGACCCAGTACTTC. It is translated as CASSLGGIIYGETQYF.

This clone has just one count. An end of the junction does not agree with germline; a read error may underlie this. This chain joins TRBV7-7 and TRBJ2-2, with 11 nucleotides matching TRBD2. CDR1 SSHAT and CDR2 FNYEAQ come from the germline V gene (reference sequence). CDR3 length equals 17 residues. The chain's CDR3 is CASSLSSGGSNTGELFF. The CDR3 nucleotides read TGTGCTAGCAGCTTATCTAGCGGGGGGTCTAACACCGGGGAGCTGTTTTTT.

The genes are TRBV14 and TRBJ1-5, with D maybe TRBD1 (5 bases). Germline CDR1 SGHDN, CDR2 FVKESK. This CDR3 spans 18 amino acids. With 4 bases removed from V and 0 bases from J, the gap between germline ends came to 19 bases. This chain's CDR3 is CASSPRQLPPYSNQPQHF. CDR3 coding DNA: TGTGCCAGCAGCCCGCGACAGCTCCCTCCCTATAGCAATCAGCCCCAGCATTTT. The complete variable domain, with remaining parts taken from reference TRBV14 and TRBJ1-5, reads EAGVTQFPSHSVIEKGQTVTLRCDPISGHDNLYWYRRVMGKEIKFLLHFVKESKQDESGMPNNRFLAERTGGTYSTLKVQPAELEDSGVYFCASSPRQLPPYSNQPQHFGDGTRLSIL.

The V call is TRBV19, the J call TRBJ2-1, with D maybe TRBD1 (6 bases). The V gene's germline CDR1 is LNHDA and CDR2 SQIVND (reference sequence). Trimming cost V 7 bases and J 5 bases, with 12 bases left between them. The CDR3 is 13 amino acids. DNA of the CDR3: TGTGCCAGTATAGGTTGGGACAACAATGAGCAGTTCTTC. Translated: CASIGWDNNEQFF.

This clone showed up just once. The chain links TRBV2 to TRBJ1-4, with D unresolved. V lost 6 bases and J lost 7, with 18 bases in between. CDR1 is SNHLY, CDR2 FYNNEI, per germline. CDR3 length equals 15 residues. CDR3 DNA: TGTGCCAGCAGACCAACCCCGGGGTTGGGTGAAAAACTGTTTTTT. This sequence encodes CASRPTPGLGEKLFF.

The chain recombines TRBV6-6 with TRBJ2-5, with no clear D. Trimming shortened V by 4 bases and J by 5 bases, and 8 bases separated the two germline ends. The CDR3 is made up of 12 amino acids. Germline CDR1 is MNHNY and CDR2 is SVGAGI (reference sequence). The chain's CDR3 is CASSLGHETQYF. The CDR3 coding sequence is TGTGCCAGCAGTTTGGGCCACGAGACCCAGTACTTC.

This clone was counted once. The chain joins TRBV28 to TRBJ2-2; 8 bases agree with TRBD1. Germline CDR1 and CDR2: MDHEN and SYDVKM. With V trimmed by 7 bases and J by 7 bases, 8 bases remained unmatched. The CDR3 loop spans 14 amino acids. CDR3 coding DNA: TGTGCCAGCACACTCCAGGGGGCAGACGGGGAGCTGTTTTTT. This gives the protein CASTLQGADGELFF. Looking up the rest from reference TRBV28 and TRBJ2-2 gives the full variable domain: DVKVTQSSRYLVKRTGEKVFLECVQDMDHENMFWYRQDPGLGLRLIYFSYDVKMKEKGDIPEGYSVSREKKERFSLILESASTNQTSMYLCASTLQGADGELFFGEGSRLTVL.

V and J are TRBV4-1 and TRBJ1-1, with unresolved D. V was clipped by 2 bases and J by 0 bases, with 4 bases between them. The germline V gene has CDR1 MGHRA and CDR2 YSYEKL. The CDR3 totals 13 residues. The CDR3 reads CASSQTVNTEAFF. CDR3 DNA sequence: TGCGCCAGCAGCCAAACAGTGAACACTGAAGCTTTCTTT.

The chain carries TRBV28 and TRBJ1-2; 8 bases are shared with TRBD1. The CDR3 totals 14 residues. In germline, CDR1 is MDHEN, CDR2 SYDVKM. The ends lost 4 bases at V and 13 bases at J; junction bases unmatched: 14. The CDR3 region is CASSSLAGGAYSTF. CDR3 DNA sequence: TGTGCCAGCAGTTCCCTGGCAGGGGGCGCGTATTCCACCTTC.

This chain joins TRBV7-6 and TRBJ1-1; D is unclear. This CDR3 comprises 19 residues. CDR1 and CDR2 (germline): SGHVS, FNYEAQ. V lost 5 bases to trimming and J lost 2 bases, with 27 bases between them. This CDR3 is CASSPLGGRTTLGNTEAFF. DNA of the CDR3: TGTGCCAGCAGCCCCTTAGGAGGCAGAACCACGTTAGGAAACACTGAAGCTTTCTTT.